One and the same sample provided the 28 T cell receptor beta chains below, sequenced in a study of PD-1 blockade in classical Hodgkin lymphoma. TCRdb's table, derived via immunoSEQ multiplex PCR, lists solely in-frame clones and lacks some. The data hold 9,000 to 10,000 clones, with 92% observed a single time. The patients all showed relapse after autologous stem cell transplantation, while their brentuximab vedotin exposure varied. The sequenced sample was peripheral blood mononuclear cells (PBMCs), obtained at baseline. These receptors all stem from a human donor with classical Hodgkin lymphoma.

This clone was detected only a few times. CDR3 amino acids: CASSLNGDPYEQYF. The CDR3 DNA follows: TGTGCCAGCAGCTTAAACGGGGACCCTTACGAGCAGTACTTC. The rearrangement links TRBV7-9 to TRBJ2-7; D possibly matches TRBD1 or TRBD2 (5 bases each). Trimming cost V 2 bases and J 4 bases, with 12 bases left between them. This CDR3 is built from 14 residues. CDR1 and CDR2 from the germline V gene are SEHNR and FQNEAQ (reference sequence).

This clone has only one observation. CDR3 in amino acids: CAISGTSVTDTQYF. DNA of the CDR3: TGTGCCATCAGCGGGACTAGCGTCACAGATACGCAGTATTTT. This chain connects TRBV10-3 to TRBJ2-3; 10 nucleotides match TRBD2. Per the germline V gene, CDR1 is ENHRY and CDR2 is SYGVKD. This CDR3 spans 14 amino acids. J gave up 2 bases and V 6 bases, and 2 bases lay outside the gene matches.

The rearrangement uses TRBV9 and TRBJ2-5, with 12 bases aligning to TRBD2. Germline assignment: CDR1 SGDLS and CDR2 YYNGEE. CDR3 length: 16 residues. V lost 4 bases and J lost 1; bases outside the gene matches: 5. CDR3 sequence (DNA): TGTGCCAGCAGCCCTAGGACTAGCGGGGTCCAAGAGACCCAGTACTTC. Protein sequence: CASSPRTSGVQETQYF. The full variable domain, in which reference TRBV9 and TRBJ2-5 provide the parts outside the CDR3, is DSGVTQTPKHLITATGQRVTLRCSPRSGDLSVYWYQQSLDQGLQFLIQYYNGEERAKGNILERFSAQQFPDLHSELNLSSLELGDSALYFCASSPRTSGVQETQYFGPGTRLLVL.

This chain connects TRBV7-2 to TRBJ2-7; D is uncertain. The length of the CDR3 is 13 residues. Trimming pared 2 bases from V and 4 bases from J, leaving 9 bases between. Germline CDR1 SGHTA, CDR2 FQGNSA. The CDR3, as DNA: TGTGCCAGCAGCTTATATGCTAGATACGAGCAGTACTTC. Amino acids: CASSLYARYEQYF.

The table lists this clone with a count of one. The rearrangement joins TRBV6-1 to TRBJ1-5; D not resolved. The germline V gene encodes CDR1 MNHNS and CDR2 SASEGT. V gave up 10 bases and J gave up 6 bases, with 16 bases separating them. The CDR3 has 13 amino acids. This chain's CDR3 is CATDSLVSQPQHF. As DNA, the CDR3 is TGTGCCACCGATTCACTAGTCAGTCAGCCCCAGCATTTT.

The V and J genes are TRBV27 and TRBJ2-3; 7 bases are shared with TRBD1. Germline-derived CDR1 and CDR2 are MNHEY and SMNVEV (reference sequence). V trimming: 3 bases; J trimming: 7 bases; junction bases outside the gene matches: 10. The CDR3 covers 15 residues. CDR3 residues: CASSFMQTGAYTQYF. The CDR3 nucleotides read TGTGCCAGCAGTTTTATGCAAACAGGGGCATATACGCAGTATTTT.

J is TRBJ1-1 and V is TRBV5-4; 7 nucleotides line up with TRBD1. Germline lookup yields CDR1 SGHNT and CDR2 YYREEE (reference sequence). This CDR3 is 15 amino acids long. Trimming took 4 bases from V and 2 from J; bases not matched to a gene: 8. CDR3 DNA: TGTGCCAGCAGCGTATCAGGGGGGATAAACACTGAAGCTTTCTTT. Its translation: CASSVSGGINTEAFF.

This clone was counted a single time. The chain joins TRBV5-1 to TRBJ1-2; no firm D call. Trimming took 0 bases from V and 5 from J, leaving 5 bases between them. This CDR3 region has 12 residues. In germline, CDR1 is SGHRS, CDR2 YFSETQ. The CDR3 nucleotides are TGCGCCAGCAGCTTGGACCGGTATGGCTACACCTTC. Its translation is CASSLDRYGYTF.

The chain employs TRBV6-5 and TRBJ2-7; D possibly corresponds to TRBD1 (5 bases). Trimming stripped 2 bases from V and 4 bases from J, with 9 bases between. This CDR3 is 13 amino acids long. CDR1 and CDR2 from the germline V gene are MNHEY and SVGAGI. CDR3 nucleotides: TGTGCCAGCAGTTACCAGGGTAGATACGAGCAGTACTTC. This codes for CASSYQGRYEQYF.

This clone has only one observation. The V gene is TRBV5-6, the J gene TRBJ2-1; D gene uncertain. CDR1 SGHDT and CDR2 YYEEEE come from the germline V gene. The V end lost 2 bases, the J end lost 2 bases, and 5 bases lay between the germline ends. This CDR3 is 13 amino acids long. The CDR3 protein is CASSFGAYNEQFF. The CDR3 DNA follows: TGTGCCAGCAGCTTTGGGGCCTACAATGAGCAGTTCTTC.

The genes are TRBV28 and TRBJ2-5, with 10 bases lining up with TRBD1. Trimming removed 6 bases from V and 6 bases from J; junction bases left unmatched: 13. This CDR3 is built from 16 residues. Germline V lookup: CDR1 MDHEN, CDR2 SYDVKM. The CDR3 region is CASRDTSGQGIKTQYF. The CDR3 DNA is TGTGCCAGCAGAGATACTTCGGGACAGGGGATAAAGACCCAGTACTTC.

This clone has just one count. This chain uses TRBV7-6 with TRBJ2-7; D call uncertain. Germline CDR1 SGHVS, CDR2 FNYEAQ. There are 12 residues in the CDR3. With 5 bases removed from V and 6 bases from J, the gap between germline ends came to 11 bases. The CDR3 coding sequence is TGTGCCAGCAGCAGGGATAACTCCGAGCAGTACTTC. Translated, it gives CASSRDNSEQYF.

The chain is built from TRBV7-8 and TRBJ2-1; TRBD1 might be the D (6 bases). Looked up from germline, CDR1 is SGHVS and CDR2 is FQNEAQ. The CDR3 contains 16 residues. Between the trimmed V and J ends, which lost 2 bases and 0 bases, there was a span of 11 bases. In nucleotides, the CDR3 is TGTGCCAGCAGCTTACTTCAGGGGCTCTCCTACAATGAGCAGTTCTTC. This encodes CASSLLQGLSYNEQFF.

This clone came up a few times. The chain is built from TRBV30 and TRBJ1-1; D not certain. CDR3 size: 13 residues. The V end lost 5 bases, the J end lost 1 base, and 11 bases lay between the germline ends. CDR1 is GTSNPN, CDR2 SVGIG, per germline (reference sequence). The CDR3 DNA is TGTGCCTGGGAAGGACGCCGGAACACTGAAGCTTTCTTT. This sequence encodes CAWEGRRNTEAFF.

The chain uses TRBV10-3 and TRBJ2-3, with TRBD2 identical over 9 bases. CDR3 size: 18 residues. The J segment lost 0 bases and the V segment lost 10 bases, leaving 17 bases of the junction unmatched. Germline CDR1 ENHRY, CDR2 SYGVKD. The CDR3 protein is CATRTGSGRSTSTDTQYF. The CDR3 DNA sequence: TGTGCCACCCGCACCGGTAGCGGGAGATCTACTAGCACAGATACGCAGTATTTT.

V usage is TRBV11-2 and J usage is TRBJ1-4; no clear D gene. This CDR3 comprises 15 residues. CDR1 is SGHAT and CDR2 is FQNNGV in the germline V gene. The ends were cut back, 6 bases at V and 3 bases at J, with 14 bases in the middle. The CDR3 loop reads CASRTHLGANEKLFF. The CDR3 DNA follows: TGTGCCAGCAGGACACACTTGGGAGCTAATGAAAAACTGTTTTTT.

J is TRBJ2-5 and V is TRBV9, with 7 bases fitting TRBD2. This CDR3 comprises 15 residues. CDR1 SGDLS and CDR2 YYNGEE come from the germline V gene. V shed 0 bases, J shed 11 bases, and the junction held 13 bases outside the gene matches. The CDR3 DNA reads TGTGCCAGCAGCGTAGGCGGGAGAGGGACGGGTGAGCAGTACTTC. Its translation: CASSVGGRGTGEQYF.

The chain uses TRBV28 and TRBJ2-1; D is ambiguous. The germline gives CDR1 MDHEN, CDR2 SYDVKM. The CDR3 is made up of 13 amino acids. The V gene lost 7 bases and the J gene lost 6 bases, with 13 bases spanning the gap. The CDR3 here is CASKVVLFNEQFF. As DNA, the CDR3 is TGTGCCAGCAAGGTGGTCCTCTTCAATGAGCAGTTCTTC. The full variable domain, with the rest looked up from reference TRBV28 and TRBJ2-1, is DVKVTQSSRYLVKRTGEKVFLECVQDMDHENMFWYRQDPGLGLRLIYFSYDVKMKEKGDIPEGYSVSREKKERFSLILESASTNQTSMYLCASKVVLFNEQFFGPGTRLTVL.

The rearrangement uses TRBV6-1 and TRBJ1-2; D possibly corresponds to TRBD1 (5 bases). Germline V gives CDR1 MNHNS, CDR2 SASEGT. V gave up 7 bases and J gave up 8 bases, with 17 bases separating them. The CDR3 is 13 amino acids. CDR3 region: CASIWGGSEGYTF. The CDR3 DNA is TGTGCCAGCATATGGGGCGGATCTGAGGGCTACACCTTC.

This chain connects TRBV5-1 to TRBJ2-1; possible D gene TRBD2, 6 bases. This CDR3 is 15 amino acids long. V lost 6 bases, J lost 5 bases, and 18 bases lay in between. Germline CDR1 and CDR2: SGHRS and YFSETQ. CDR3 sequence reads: CASTPELAHDNEQFF. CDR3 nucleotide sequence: TGCGCCAGCACCCCCGAGCTAGCGCACGACAATGAGCAGTTCTTC.

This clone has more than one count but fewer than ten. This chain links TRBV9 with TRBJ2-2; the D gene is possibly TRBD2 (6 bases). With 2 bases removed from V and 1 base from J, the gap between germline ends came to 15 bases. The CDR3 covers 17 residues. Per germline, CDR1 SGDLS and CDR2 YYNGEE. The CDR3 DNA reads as TGTGCCAGCAGCGTCCGCCGGGACTCGATGAACACCGGGGAGCTGTTTTTT. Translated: CASSVRRDSMNTGELFF.

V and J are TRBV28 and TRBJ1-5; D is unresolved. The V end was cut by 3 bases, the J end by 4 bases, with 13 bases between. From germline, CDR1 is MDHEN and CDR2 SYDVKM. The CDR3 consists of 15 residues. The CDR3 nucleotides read TGTGCCAGCAGTTTCGGGCGAATTCGGAATCAGCCCCAGCATTTT. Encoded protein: CASSFGRIRNQPQHF.

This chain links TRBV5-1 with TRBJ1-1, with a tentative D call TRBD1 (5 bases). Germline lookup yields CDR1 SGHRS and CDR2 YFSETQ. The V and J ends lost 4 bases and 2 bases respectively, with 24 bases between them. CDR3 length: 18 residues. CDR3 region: CASSPYRPSGTVNTEAFF. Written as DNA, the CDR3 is TGCGCCAGCAGCCCCTATCGGCCGTCCGGGACGGTCAACACTGAAGCTTTCTTT.

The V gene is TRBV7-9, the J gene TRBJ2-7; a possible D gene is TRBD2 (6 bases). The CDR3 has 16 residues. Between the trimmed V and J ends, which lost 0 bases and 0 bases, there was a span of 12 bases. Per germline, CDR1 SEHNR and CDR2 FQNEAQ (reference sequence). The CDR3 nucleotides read TGTGCCAGCAGCTTAGCTGCGGGGACGGTCTCCTACGAGCAGTACTTC. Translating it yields CASSLAAGTVSYEQYF.

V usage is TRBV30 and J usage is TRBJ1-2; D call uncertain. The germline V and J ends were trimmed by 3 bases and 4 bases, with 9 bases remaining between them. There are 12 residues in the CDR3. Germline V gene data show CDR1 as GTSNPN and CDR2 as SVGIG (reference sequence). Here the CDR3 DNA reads TGTGCCTGGAGGTCTCAACTCTATGGCTACACCTTC. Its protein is CAWRSQLYGYTF.

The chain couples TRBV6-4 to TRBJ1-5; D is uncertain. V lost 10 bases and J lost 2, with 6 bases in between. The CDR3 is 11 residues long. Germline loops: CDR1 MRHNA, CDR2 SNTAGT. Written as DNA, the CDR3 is TGTGCCATAACTGGCAATCAGCCCCAGCATTTT. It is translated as CAITGNQPQHF.

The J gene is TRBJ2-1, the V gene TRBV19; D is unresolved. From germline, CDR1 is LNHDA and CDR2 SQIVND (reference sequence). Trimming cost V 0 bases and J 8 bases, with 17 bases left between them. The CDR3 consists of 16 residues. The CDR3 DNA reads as TGTGCCAGTAGTATAGATCGACTGGTGAAGGGCTATGAGCAGTTCTTC. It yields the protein CASSIDRLVKGYEQFF.

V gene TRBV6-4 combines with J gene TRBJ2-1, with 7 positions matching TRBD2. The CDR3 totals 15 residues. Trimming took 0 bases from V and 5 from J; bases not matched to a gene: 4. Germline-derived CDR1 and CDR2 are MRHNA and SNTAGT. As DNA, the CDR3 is TGTGCCAGCAGTGACTCGGGGGAGGGCCACAATGAGCAGTTCTTC. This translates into CASSDSGEGHNEQFF.